A single sample gave rise to the 26 T cell receptor beta chains below, sequenced in a study of cytomegalovirus exposure and HLA in healthy donors. It was with 60 Vbeta and 13 Jbeta primers that the PCR ran. Method: immunoSEQ multiplex PCR; TCRdb's copy keeps in-frame clones and lacks some. This sample has hundreds of thousands of clones, with more than 65% found just once. Sequenced sample: PBMCs. The source is a man aged 18 to 30 in good health and CMV-seronegative.

The genes are TRBV19 and TRBJ2-7; 7 bases line up with TRBD1. CDR3 length: 14 amino acids. The germline CDR1 and CDR2 sequences are LNHDA and SQIVND (reference sequence). V shed 5 bases, J shed 2 bases, and the junction held 6 bases outside the gene matches. The CDR3 DNA sequence: TGTGCCAGTAGTGCTCTCACAGGGGCCTACGAGCAGTACTTC. Translated, it gives CASSALTGAYEQYF.

This rearrangement joins TRBV4-1 to TRBJ2-5, with 7 bases that match TRBD2. Germline loops: CDR1 MGHRA, CDR2 YSYEKL. This CDR3 is built from 15 residues. V dropped 0 bases and J dropped 4; count of bases not matched to a gene: 5. The CDR3 region has the DNA TGCGCCAGCAGCCAAGATTTGGCGGGAGTAGAGACCCAGTACTTC. Translating it yields CASSQDLAGVETQYF.

This sequence joins TRBV4-1 and TRBJ2-7; 9 bases fit TRBD2. With 3 bases clipped from V and 7 bases from J, the junction kept 10 bases outside the gene matches. Looked up from germline, CDR1 is MGHRA and CDR2 is YSYEKL. The length of the CDR3 is 15 residues. The CDR3 region has the DNA TGCGCCAGCAGCCAGAGCGCGGGAGGGCCGGAGGAGCAGTACTTC. Translated: CASSQSAGGPEEQYF.

The chain is built from TRBV27 and TRBJ2-7; possible D gene TRBD1, 5 bases. V lost 6 bases to trimming and J lost 5 bases, with 14 bases between them. CDR1 and CDR2 (germline): MNHEY, SMNVEV (reference sequence). This CDR3 region has 13 residues. CDR3 nucleotides: TGTGCCAGCAGAGACAGCGTAAGGGACGAGCAGTACTTC. Protein product: CASRDSVRDEQYF.

This clone occurred a few times. The chain employs TRBV9 and TRBJ2-3; 7 bases fit TRBD1. The length of the CDR3 is 14 residues. Germline CDR1 is SGDLS and CDR2 is YYNGEE. V shed 3 bases, J shed 3 bases, and the junction held 4 bases outside the gene matches. CDR3 coding DNA: TGTGCCAGCAGCGCAGGGGGTTGGACAGATACGCAGTATTTT. Its protein product is CASSAGGWTDTQYF.

The chain combines TRBV10-1 with TRBJ1-1; perhaps TRBD1 as D (6 bases). The CDR3 is 14 residues long. With 5 bases removed from V and 0 bases from J, the gap between germline ends came to 10 bases. Germline V gene data show CDR1 as WNHNN and CDR2 as SYGVQD (reference sequence). The CDR3 is CASSRDTMNTEAFF. The CDR3 nucleotides read TGCGCCAGCAGTCGGGACACCATGAACACTGAAGCTTTCTTT.

This clone was seen a few times. The J gene is TRBJ1-2, the V gene TRBV11-2; D gene uncertain. The germline gives CDR1 SGHAT, CDR2 FQNNGV. The CDR3 sequence is 14 residues long. V lost 0 bases and J lost 3, with 8 bases in between. The CDR3 protein is CASSLESQDYGYTF. DNA of the CDR3: TGTGCCAGCAGCTTAGAGAGTCAGGACTATGGCTACACCTTC.

V and J are TRBV5-1 and TRBJ2-7, with TRBD2 matching over 13 bases. Germline loops: CDR1 SGHRS, CDR2 YFSETQ. V was clipped by 0 bases and J by 6 bases; unmatched bases: 9. This CDR3 has 17 residues. The CDR3 region is CASSLEGQGLAGPEQYF. DNA for the CDR3: TGCGCCAGCAGCTTGGAAGGGCAGGGACTAGCGGGACCCGAGCAGTACTTC. Full variable domain (rest looked up from reference TRBV5-1 and TRBJ2-7): KAGVTQTPRYLIKTRGQQVTLSCSPISGHRSVSWYQQTPGQGLQFLFEYFSETQRNKGNFPGRFSGRQFSNSRSEMNVSTLELGDSALYLCASSLEGQGLAGPEQYFGPGTRLTVT.

The V and J genes are TRBV7-6 and TRBJ2-1; 12 bases are a match to TRBD2. The CDR3 is 16 residues long. Per germline, CDR1 SGHVS and CDR2 FNYEAQ. After removal of 5 bases from V and 9 bases from J, the junction contained 11 bases not matched to a gene. CDR3 in amino acids: CASSTTSGSVMVEQFF. CDR3 sequence (DNA): TGTGCCAGCAGCACGACTAGCGGGAGTGTCATGGTTGAGCAGTTCTTC. Drawing the rest from reference TRBV7-6 and TRBJ2-1, the complete variable domain is GAGVSQSPRYKVTKRGQDVALRCDPISGHVSLYWYRQALGQGPEFLTYFNYEAQQDKSGLPNDRFSAERPEGSISTLTIQRTEQRDSAMYRCASSTTSGSVMVEQFFGPGTRLTVL.

The rearrangement uses TRBV7-9 and TRBJ1-6, with D perhaps TRBD1 (6 bases). In germline, CDR1 is SEHNR, CDR2 FQNEAQ (reference sequence). This CDR3 has 17 amino acids. V lost 5 bases to trimming and J lost 5 bases, with 19 bases between them. The chain's CDR3 is CASSQGNGGRDNSPLHF. CDR3 nucleotides: TGTGCCAGCAGCCAGGGGAATGGGGGCCGGGATAATTCACCCCTCCACTTT.

This clone was seen more than once but under ten times. This rearrangement joins TRBV9 to TRBJ2-3; perhaps TRBD2 as D (6 bases). V was trimmed by 3 bases and J by 4 bases, leaving 12 bases between them. This CDR3 has 14 amino acids. CDR1 is SGDLS and CDR2 is YYNGEE in the germline V gene. The CDR3 spells CASSERRAADTQYF. The DNA of the CDR3 is TGTGCCAGCAGCGAGCGGAGGGCTGCAGATACGCAGTATTTT.

The rearrangement joins TRBV28 to TRBJ2-2, with D possibly being TRBD1 (6 bases). Germline CDR1 is MDHEN and CDR2 is SYDVKM. The V end was cut by 4 bases, the J end by 3 bases, with 12 bases between. The CDR3 loop spans 15 amino acids. The CDR3: CASSSQGRDTGELFF. CDR3 nucleotides: TGTGCCAGCAGTTCCCAGGGGCGAGACACCGGGGAGCTGTTTTTT.

This clone has more than one count but fewer than ten. This rearrangement joins TRBV11-2 to TRBJ2-5; TRBD1 aligns across 9 bases. This CDR3 is built from 16 residues. Trimming cost V 6 bases and J 4 bases; bases outside gene matches: 12. CDR1 and CDR2 from the germline V gene are SGHAT and FQNNGV. The CDR3 spells CASRRRTGASPETQYF. CDR3 nucleotides: TGTGCCAGCAGACGAAGGACAGGGGCCTCTCCAGAGACCCAGTACTTC.

The J gene is TRBJ1-1, the V gene TRBV19; no definite D call. Per germline, CDR1 LNHDA and CDR2 SQIVND (reference sequence). V lost 5 bases, J lost 2 bases, and 12 bases lay in between. The CDR3 is 14 residues long. Written as DNA, the CDR3 is TGTGCCAGTAGTCCCCGGGAGGCCAACACTGAAGCTTTCTTT. This gives the protein CASSPREANTEAFF.

This clone appeared a single time. This rearrangement joins TRBV7-9 to TRBJ2-4; D gene unclear. Germline CDR1 is SEHNR and CDR2 is FQNEAQ (reference sequence). V was clipped by 2 bases and J by 0 bases, with 8 bases between them. The CDR3 length is 15 residues. CDR3 in amino acids: CASSLSVIAKNIQYF. For the CDR3, the DNA is TGTGCCAGCAGCTTAAGCGTTATAGCCAAAAACATTCAGTACTTC.

The rearrangement uses TRBV11-2 and TRBJ1-1; 9 bases are shared with TRBD1. This CDR3 spans 17 amino acids. Germline V gives CDR1 SGHAT, CDR2 FQNNGV. V shed 5 bases and J 0 bases; nucleotides not matched to a gene: 10. Here the CDR3 reads CASSGGGTGTMNTEAFF. CDR3 DNA sequence: TGTGCCAGCAGCGGAGGAGGGACAGGGACAATGAACACTGAAGCTTTCTTT.

This sequence joins TRBV18 and TRBJ2-3; D not certain. V was shortened by 3 bases and J by 2 bases, with 9 bases between the two germline ends. CDR3 length: 14 residues. CDR1 and CDR2 (germline): KGHSH, LQKENI. The CDR3 coding sequence is TGTGCCAGCTCACCCTCGACTGTCACAGATACGCAGTATTTT. It codes for CASSPSTVTDTQYF.

This chain uses TRBV19 with TRBJ2-5; 8 bases are a match to TRBD1. The CDR3 has 16 amino acids. From germline, CDR1 is LNHDA and CDR2 SQIVND (reference sequence). J gave up 4 bases and V 4 bases, and 11 bases lay outside the gene matches. The CDR3 sequence is CASSRDRGGFPETQYF. DNA of the CDR3: TGTGCCAGTAGTAGAGACAGGGGTGGGTTTCCAGAGACCCAGTACTTC. Full variable domain (outside the CDR3, taken from reference TRBV19 and TRBJ2-5): DGGITQSPKYLFRKEGQNVTLSCEQNLNHDAMYWYRQDPGQGLRLIYYSQIVNDFQKGDIAEGYSVSREKKESFPLTVTSAQKNPTAFYLCASSRDRGGFPETQYFGPGTRLLVL.

CDR3 protein: CASSLLPQVEHGYTF. CDR3 DNA: TGTGCCAGCAGCTTACTCCCCCAGGTAGAGCATGGCTACACCTTC. The J gene is TRBJ1-2, the V gene TRBV13; no definite D call. CDR3 length: 15 residues. Per germline, CDR1 PRHDT and CDR2 FYEKMQ (reference sequence). The V and J ends lost 2 bases and 6 bases respectively, with 16 bases between them.

This chain joins TRBV5-6 and TRBJ2-7; TRBD2 might be the D (5 bases). This CDR3 has 14 amino acids. V lost 2 bases and J lost 4, with 13 bases in between. Germline loops: CDR1 SGHDT, CDR2 YYEEEE. The CDR3 loop reads CASSFNLRAYEQYF. The CDR3 nucleotides read TGTGCCAGCAGCTTTAATCTGCGGGCGTACGAGCAGTACTTC. The variable domain in full, with the rest retrieved from reference TRBV5-6 and TRBJ2-7, is DAGVTQSPTHLIKTRGQQVTLRCSPKSGHDTVSWYQQALGQGPQFIFQYYEEEERQRGNFPDRFSGHQFPNYSSELNVNALLLGDSALYLCASSFNLRAYEQYFGPGTRLTVT.

This chain connects TRBV5-1 to TRBJ2-1; TRBD1 matches 7 bases. This CDR3 is 15 amino acids long. V trimming: 5 bases; J trimming: 6 bases; junction bases outside the gene matches: 11. Germline CDR1 and CDR2: SGHRS and YFSETQ. The CDR3 DNA follows: TGCGCCAGCAGTTCCGAGGGGGCAGGTTTCAATGAGCAGTTCTTC. This sequence encodes CASSSEGAGFNEQFF.

The rearrangement joins TRBV2 to TRBJ1-1, with D hard to call. Trimming took 6 bases from V and 1 from J, leaving 9 bases between them. Germline-derived CDR1 and CDR2 are SNHLY and FYNNEI. The CDR3 consists of 13 residues. The CDR3 reads CASSQARNTEAFF. The CDR3 DNA reads TGTGCCAGCAGCCAAGCAAGGAACACTGAAGCTTTCTTT.

This clone came up a few times. The chain combines TRBV19 with TRBJ1-4, with 7 nucleotides matching TRBD1. J gave up 8 bases and V 3 bases, and 6 bases lay outside the gene matches. This CDR3 has 14 amino acids. From germline, CDR1 is LNHDA and CDR2 SQIVND (reference sequence). Written as DNA, the CDR3 is TGTGCCAGTAGTATGGGACAGAAGGCCGAAAAACTGTTTTTT. This codes for CASSMGQKAEKLFF.

The gene calls are TRBV5-4 and TRBJ2-1; D possibly corresponds to TRBD2 (5 bases). Looked up from germline, CDR1 is SGHNT and CDR2 is YYREEE (reference sequence). This CDR3 is built from 16 residues. Trimming left V 1 base short and J 0 bases short, with 11 bases between. In DNA form, the CDR3 reads TGTGCCAGCAGCTTGAGCACAGCGGCCTCCTACAATGAGCAGTTCTTC. This encodes CASSLSTAASYNEQFF. The full variable domain, completed using reference TRBV5-4 and TRBJ2-1, is ETGVTQSPTHLIKTRGQQVTLRCSSQSGHNTVSWYQQALGQGPQFIFQYYREEENGRGNFPPRFSGLQFPNYSSELNVNALELDDSALYLCASSLSTAASYNEQFFGPGTRLTVL.

This chain joins TRBV5-4 and TRBJ2-5, with 10 bases aligning to TRBD2. V was clipped by 4 bases and J by 1 base; unmatched bases: 7. The CDR3 has 16 residues. From germline, CDR1 is SGHNT and CDR2 YYREEE (reference sequence). CDR3 sequence (DNA): TGTGCCAGCAGCAAAAAAACTAGCGGGACCCAAGAGACCCAGTACTTC. Translated, it gives CASSKKTSGTQETQYF.

A note on this clone: One end of the junction is discordant with germline, which a read error may explain. V usage is TRBV7-7 and J usage is TRBJ2-2; perhaps TRBD1 as D (5 bases). The CDR3 is 17 amino acids. From germline, CDR1 is SSHAT and CDR2 FNYEAQ (reference sequence). CDR3 sequence (DNA): TGTGCTAGCAGCTTAGCAGGGTTCAGGGTCGACACCGGGGAGCTGTTTTTT. Translated, it gives CASSLAGFRVDTGELFF.